These T cell receptor beta chains were read from a single sample in a study of cytomegalovirus exposure and HLA in healthy donors. Profiling relied on immunoSEQ multiplex PCR, and the TCRdb table lists in-frame clones only, not all of them. Here the sample spans 89,000 or so clones, about 77% being singletons. The material sequenced was PBMCs. The source of these receptors is a man aged 55 to 69 in good health and CMV-seronegative. CDR3s leave out the opening cysteine and the closing phenylalanine or tryptophan. Each record gives: J gene, V gene, CDR3 protein.

j_call: TRBJ2-1
v_call: TRBV5-1
cdr3_aa: ASSPFNEYNEQF

j_call: TRBJ2-3
v_call: TRBV2
cdr3_aa: ASSEDGGAGGDTQY

j_call: TRBJ1-1
v_call: TRBV19
cdr3_aa: ASSIGAGGRNTEAF

j_call: TRBJ1-1
v_call: TRBV7-8
cdr3_aa: ASSLQHTNTEAF

j_call: TRBJ2-5
v_call: TRBV5-4
cdr3_aa: ASSLPGSDLETQY

j_call: TRBJ1-2
v_call: TRBV9
cdr3_aa: ASSVTENYGYT

j_call: TRBJ1-1
v_call: TRBV1
cdr3_aa: TSSQEKTPGMDTEAF

j_call: TRBJ1-2
v_call: TRBV6-1
cdr3_aa: ASRGSGINYGYT

j_call: TRBJ1-2
v_call: TRBV7-9
cdr3_aa: ASSFGRDGYT

j_call: TRBJ1-4
v_call: TRBV6-5
cdr3_aa: ASSSTGDRGKLF

j_call: TRBJ1-1
v_call: TRBV2
cdr3_aa: ASSELSGYAF

j_call: TRBJ1-1
v_call: TRBV21-1
cdr3_aa: ASSKGAGNTEAF

j_call: TRBJ2-7
v_call: TRBV5-1
cdr3_aa: ASSPWAFGSYEQY

j_call: TRBJ2-3
v_call: TRBV5-1
cdr3_aa: ASSYPSGGPSTDTQY

j_call: TRBJ2-2
v_call: TRBV14
cdr3_aa: ASSQDPLWGVHTGELF

j_call: TRBJ1-6
v_call: TRBV5-6
cdr3_aa: ASSLDSQGIWNSPLH

j_call: TRBJ1-2
v_call: TRBV6-1
cdr3_aa: ASSEGGHLYGYT

j_call: TRBJ1-1
v_call: TRBV4-1
cdr3_aa: ASSQDWAGNTEAF

j_call: TRBJ1-5
v_call: TRBV6-5
cdr3_aa: ASSPSGISNQPQH

j_call: TRBJ2-5
v_call: TRBV5-1
cdr3_aa: ASSLALAGGRETQY

j_call: TRBJ2-3
v_call: TRBV6-5
cdr3_aa: ASSSPGWGSTDTQY

j_call: TRBJ1-1
v_call: TRBV5-1
cdr3_aa: ASSLGVRGTEAF

j_call: TRBJ2-1
v_call: TRBV19
cdr3_aa: ASSVGTGRNNEQF

j_call: TRBJ2-7
v_call: TRBV5-1
cdr3_aa: ASSLEGLGASYEQY

j_call: TRBJ2-3
v_call: TRBV13
cdr3_aa: ASSSYRDRGETDTQY

j_call: TRBJ2-2
v_call: TRBV4-1
cdr3_aa: ASSPTILGNTGELF

j_call: TRBJ2-2
v_call: TRBV11-2
cdr3_aa: ASSSLRELF

j_call: TRBJ1-2
v_call: TRBV6-1
cdr3_aa: ASSGQVMNYGYT

j_call: TRBJ2-5
v_call: TRBV18
cdr3_aa: ASSPPASGGSETQY

j_call: TRBJ1-1
v_call: TRBV20-1
cdr3_aa: SAGGSTEAF

j_call: TRBJ2-3
v_call: TRBV5-4
cdr3_aa: ASSAGTFPRGDTQY

j_call: TRBJ1-5
v_call: TRBV6-4
cdr3_aa: AGSPIGGDQPQH

j_call: TRBJ2-7
v_call: TRBV27
cdr3_aa: ASRRGTASYEQY

j_call: TRBJ2-1
v_call: TRBV19
cdr3_aa: ASSRTSGGRNSYNEQF

j_call: TRBJ2-1
v_call: TRBV19
cdr3_aa: ATEFGTGGNEQF

j_call: TRBJ2-5
v_call: TRBV4-1
cdr3_aa: ASSQLPGLAETQY

j_call: TRBJ2-1
v_call: TRBV7-3
cdr3_aa: ASSLTGTSHNEQF

j_call: TRBJ2-7
v_call: TRBV10-3
cdr3_aa: AISEWRGVSFYEQY

j_call: TRBJ2-1
v_call: TRBV5-8
cdr3_aa: ASSSRTGRISYNEQF

j_call: TRBJ2-7
v_call: TRBV28
cdr3_aa: ASSLVQRISSYEQY

j_call: TRBJ1-2
v_call: TRBV5-1
cdr3_aa: ASSFSGTGNYGYT

j_call: TRBJ1-1
v_call: TRBV27
cdr3_aa: ASSVTKNTEAF

j_call: TRBJ1-1
v_call: TRBV11-3
cdr3_aa: ASSGQGGEAF

j_call: TRBJ1-2
v_call: TRBV27
cdr3_aa: ASKVATGGNYGYT

j_call: TRBJ2-7
v_call: TRBV13
cdr3_aa: ASSSGVGEQY

j_call: TRBJ2-7
v_call: TRBV4-1
cdr3_aa: ASSPGQGTTYEQY

j_call: TRBJ2-1
v_call: TRBV30
cdr3_aa: AWSFTSSYNEQF

j_call: TRBJ1-4
v_call: TRBV4-1
cdr3_aa: ASSQAGTGYEKLF

j_call: TRBJ2-3
v_call: TRBV15
cdr3_aa: ATSRDSGRTDTQY

j_call: TRBJ2-3
v_call: TRBV11-2
cdr3_aa: ASSLGTSGGATDTQY

j_call: TRBJ2-7
v_call: TRBV4-2
cdr3_aa: ASSQDRGYYYEQY

j_call: TRBJ2-5
v_call: TRBV5-4
cdr3_aa: ASSLQRGAPETQY